The entry below gives a single T cell receptor beta chain sequence along with its context. Its specificity is unknown. Each sample yielded at least 6 million isolated PBMCs. Per individual sample, total RNA of at least 6 micrograms was extracted. These data originate in a study of blood T cells in healthy people across ages. Regarding the study as a whole: TCR beta diversity, measured per million T cells, fell in a roughly linear way with age. More naive CD4+ cells and higher diversity were found in long-lived than in aged donors.

Next came a second PCR, run for roughly 6 to 11 cycles, which used a sample-barcoded 5' primer along with a J-beta primer mix. Using its own MiXCR run on the 5' RACE reads, TCRdb lists one record per CDR3 protein. The sample has 650,000 to 1,000,000 distinct CDR3 sequences, around 36% seen once. This receptor was taken from a man younger than 30 in good health. The sample was blood.

DNA of the CDR3: TGTGCCAGCAGTTACTCGGGCAAGAATTCACCCCTCCACTTT. It encodes CASSYSGKNSPLHF. The rearrangement uses TRBV6-6 and TRBJ1-6; D gene ambiguous. Per germline, CDR1 MNHNY and CDR2 SVGAGI (reference sequence). The CDR3 is 14 amino acids. Trimming shortened V by 0 bases and J by 7 bases, and 7 bases separated the two germline ends.